A single sample gave rise to the 10 T cell receptor beta chains below, sequenced in a study of T cell responses to AZD1222 COVID-19 vaccine. Profiling relied on immunoSEQ multiplex PCR, and the TCRdb table lists in-frame clones only, not all of them. The sample has approximately 170,000 clones; 75% to 90% are singletons. The input for sequencing was peripheral blood, taken on day 0 of AZD1222 vaccination. These receptors were obtained from an adult in good health.

This chain links TRBV5-6 with TRBJ2-3; TRBD2 agrees at 10 bases. With V trimmed by 4 bases and J by 1 base, 3 bases remained unmatched. Germline V gene sequence: CDR1 SGHDT, CDR2 YYEEEE. CDR3 length equals 15 residues. The CDR3 region is CASSPGTSGTDTQYF. The DNA for the CDR3 is TGTGCCAGCAGCCCAGGGACTAGCGGCACAGATACGCAGTATTTT.

J is TRBJ1-1 and V is TRBV28; D ambiguous. Trimming cost V 6 bases and J 0 bases, with 8 bases left between them. There are 13 residues in the CDR3. CDR1 is MDHEN and CDR2 is SYDVKM in the germline V gene. For the CDR3, the DNA is TGTGCCAGCAGATGGGCCCTGAACACTGAAGCTTTCTTT. This encodes CASRWALNTEAFF.

V and J are TRBV18 and TRBJ2-1; no firm D call. There are 15 residues in the CDR3. CDR1 is KGHSH, CDR2 LQKENI, per germline. V lost 2 bases, J lost 4 bases, and 12 bases lay in between. The CDR3 is CASSPTSRPYNEQFF. For the CDR3, the DNA is TGTGCCAGCTCACCAACCTCCCGCCCATACAATGAGCAGTTCTTC.

The rearrangement joins TRBV4-2 to TRBJ2-7; 8 bases align to TRBD2. CDR1 LGHNA and CDR2 YNFKEQ come from the germline V gene. This CDR3 region has 16 residues. The J segment lost 7 bases and the V segment lost 2 bases, leaving 13 bases of the junction unmatched. The CDR3 DNA follows: TGTGCCAGCAGCCAACTAACTAGCGGCCTAATGAGGGAGCAGTACGTC. This translates into CASSQLTSGLMREQYV.

V usage is TRBV6-1 and J usage is TRBJ1-1; a possible D gene is TRBD1 (5 bases). The CDR3 has 15 amino acids. CDR1 is MNHNS and CDR2 is SASEGT in the germline V gene. The ends were cut back, 2 bases at V and 5 bases at J, with 15 bases in the middle. The CDR3: CASSEMGETVTEAFF. Written as DNA, the CDR3 is TGTGCCAGCAGTGAAATGGGGGAAACGGTAACTGAAGCTTTCTTT.

This chain connects TRBV7-2 to TRBJ1-4, with D possibly being TRBD1 (6 bases). V lost 4 bases and J lost 7, with 19 bases in between. CDR3 length: 16 residues. Germline V lookup: CDR1 SGHTA, CDR2 FQGNSA. The CDR3 region has the DNA TGTGCCAGCAGCTCCACCCGTCCGGGGGCCTTTGAAAAACTGTTTTTT. Translating gives CASSSTRPGAFEKLFF.

V is TRBV5-6 and J is TRBJ1-1; D gene ambiguous. In germline, CDR1 is SGHDT, CDR2 YYEEEE. The V end lost 2 bases, the J end lost 1 base, and 6 bases lay between the germline ends. CDR3 length: 13 amino acids. CDR3 DNA: TGTGCCAGCAGCTTTGGTGAGAACACTGAAGCTTTCTTT. Translated: CASSFGENTEAFF.

This clone was detected only a few times. The chain has TRBV5-1 and TRBJ2-1; possibly TRBD2 for D (7 bases). In germline, CDR1 is SGHRS, CDR2 YFSETQ. This CDR3 has 19 amino acids. Trimming stripped 4 bases from V and 0 bases from J, with 23 bases between. In DNA form, the CDR3 reads TGCGCCAGCAGCCACATTGCGGGGGCTATATTGGGCTCCTACAATGAGCAGTTCTTC. Protein sequence: CASSHIAGAILGSYNEQFF.

The V gene is TRBV5-6, the J gene TRBJ1-4; D unclear. The CDR3 extends over 17 amino acids. From germline, CDR1 is SGHDT and CDR2 YYEEEE. Trimming pared 3 bases from V and 2 bases from J, leaving 17 bases between. CDR3 amino acids: CASSSYVSMGTNEKLFF. The CDR3 DNA follows: TGTGCCAGCAGCTCCTACGTATCCATGGGGACTAATGAAAAACTGTTTTTT.

The CDR3 loop is CSASSRTYNEQFF. In nucleotides, the CDR3 is TGCAGTGCTAGTTCGAGGACCTACAATGAGCAGTTCTTC. The rearrangement links TRBV20-1 to TRBJ2-1, with unresolved D. CDR1 and CDR2 (germline): DFQATT, SNEGSKA (reference sequence). This CDR3 contains 13 residues. V dropped 3 bases and J dropped 2 bases, with 8 bases sitting between them.